The rows below give T cell receptor beta chains drawn from one sample of a study of beta chain features in type 1 diabetes. The repertoire was sequenced with immunoSEQ multiplex PCR; TCRdb's copy has only in-frame clones and lacks some. This table holds some 150,000 clones, about 9.1% found once. The specimen sequenced was central memory CD4+ T cells from blood. The origin of the receptors is a woman aged 40-49 years in good health. CDR3s include the opening cysteine and the closing phenylalanine or tryptophan. A D gene is named only where the DNA matches it firmly. A row's size may be missing; if present it is once, few, many or a size class.

TRBV18,-,TRBJ2-5,-,TGTGCCAGCTCACTCCGGGACCAAGAGACCCAGTACTTC,CASSLRDQETQYF
TRBV5-4,TRBD1,TRBJ1-2,few,TGTGCCAGCAGCCTACCGGGACAGGGGGCAGGGGGCTACACCTTC,CASSLPGQGAGGYTF
TRBV7-2,TRBD1,TRBJ2-3,-,TGTGCCAGCAGCCGGGACAGGGGGCCAACAGATACGCAGTATTTT,CASSRDRGPTDTQYF
TRBV5-1,-,TRBJ2-2,-,TGCGCCAGCAGCCAGCTAGCCCTCACCGGGGAGCTGTTTTTT,CASSQLALTGELFF
TRBV2,-,TRBJ1-1,few,TGTGCCAGCACCTGGGTGGGGACAAGCACGAACACTGAAGCTTTCTTT,CASTWVGTSTNTEAFF
TRBV29-1,TRBD1,TRBJ1-1,-,TGCAGCACCCGGGGACAGATTAACACTGAAGCTTTCTTT,CSTRGQINTEAFF
TRBV7-2,TRBD1,TRBJ2-7,-,TGTGCCAGCAGCAGAGGGGGCAGCAACTACGAGCAGTACTTC,CASSRGGSNYEQYF
TRBV19,TRBD1,TRBJ2-5,few,TGTGCCAGTAGTTCGGGACAGGGGCTCCAAGAGACCCAGTACTTC,CASSSGQGLQETQYF
TRBV7-2,-,TRBJ2-1,-,TGTGCCAGCAGCTGGCGGAGGGGTAGCTCCTACAATGAGCAGTTCTTC,CASSWRRGSSYNEQFF
TRBV5-4,TRBD1,TRBJ1-2,-,TGTGCCAGCAGCTTGGGGGGGGACAGGGGCTCGTCTGGCTACACCTTC,CASSLGGDRGSSGYTF
TRBV18,TRBD1,TRBJ1-5,many,TGTGCCAGCTCACCAGGCAAGACAGGGCTTGCGCCCCAGCATTTT,CASSPGKTGLAPQHF
TRBV5-6,TRBD2,TRBJ2-1,few,TGTGCCAGCAGCTTGCTAGCGGGACATCCTTACAATGAGCAGTTCTTC,CASSLLAGHPYNEQFF
TRBV5-6,-,TRBJ1-1,many,TGTGCCAGCAGCTCAGTTGGACAGATTGAAGCTTTCTTT,CASSSVGQIEAFF
TRBV5-1,TRBD1,TRBJ2-1,many,TGCGCCAGCAGCTTGGAAGGGACAGGGATCAATGAGCAGTTCTTC,CASSLEGTGINEQFF
TRBV7-2,TRBD2,TRBJ2-1,-,TGTGCCAGCAGTCGACGACTAGCGGGGTACTCCTACAATGAGCAGTTCTTC,CASSRRLAGYSYNEQFF
TRBV18,TRBD1,TRBJ2-7,few,TGTGCCAGCTCATATCCAGGGGGCGGTCTGAACGAGCAGTACTTC,CASSYPGGGLNEQYF
TRBV6-1,-,TRBJ1-1,few,TGTGCCAGCGATAACAGGGCGCGGACTGAAGCTTTCTTT,CASDNRARTEAFF
TRBV4-1,TRBD1,TRBJ2-5,few,TGCGCCAGCAGCCAAGGGGACAGGGGTTGGGAGACCCAGTACTTC,CASSQGDRGWETQYF
TRBV5-1,-,TRBJ1-5,few,TGCGCCAGCAGCTTGGGAACAGGGAATCAGCCCCAGCATTTT,CASSLGTGNQPQHF
TRBV5-1,TRBD2,TRBJ2-5,-,TGCGCCAGCAGCATCGGGACTAGCCCGAAAGAGACCCAGTACTTC,CASSIGTSPKETQYF
TRBV6-1,-,TRBJ1-2,-,TGTGCCAGCAGTGAAGTAAGGAGGCAGAACTATGGCTACACCTTC,CASSEVRRQNYGYTF
TRBV2,-,TRBJ1-6,-,TGTGCCAGCAGTGAAAGCAGGGGAACTTCACCCCTCCACTTT,CASSESRGTSPLHF
TRBV6-5,-,TRBJ2-2,-,TGTGCCAGCAGTACCAGGCGGGCCGGGGAGCTGTTTTTT,CASSTRRAGELFF
TRBV29-1,TRBD1,TRBJ2-7,many,TGCAGCGGCGCCGTGACAGGGACCTCCTACGAGCAGTACTTC,CSGAVTGTSYEQYF
TRBV6-1,-,TRBJ2-2,-,TGTGCCAGCAGTGTCAGGGTTTCCGGGGAGCTGTTTTTT,CASSVRVSGELFF
TRBV6-4,TRBD2,TRBJ2-7,few,TGTGCCATCGGGGGGGAAGGCAGGGCAAGCGAGCAGTACTTC,CAIGGEGRASEQYF
TRBV29-1,-,TRBJ1-2,-,TGCAGCGTGGGGGGGGGTTTTCCCCCTAACTATGGCTACACCTTC,CSVGGGFPPNYGYTF
TRBV28,TRBD1,TRBJ2-5,few,TGTGCCACTGGTTCGGGTGGACAGGCGATCGCAGAGACCCAGTACTTC,CATGSGGQAIAETQYF
TRBV19,TRBD2,TRBJ2-1,few,TGTGCCAGTAGTATAGCGGGTAGCGGGGACACTGAGCAGTTCTTC,CASSIAGSGDTEQFF
TRBV9,TRBD1,TRBJ1-1,many,TGTGCCAGCAGCGTAGGAGTACAGGGGGGGAACACTGAAGCTTTCTTT,CASSVGVQGGNTEAFF
TRBV15,-,TRBJ1-2,-,TGTGCCACCAGCAGAGGACGGGGTTCTAACTATGGCTACACCTTC,CATSRGRGSNYGYTF
TRBV19,-,TRBJ1-6,-,TGTGCCAGTAGTGGCGGCGCAACGTCTAATTCACCCCTCCACTTT,CASSGGATSNSPLHF
TRBV5-1,TRBD1,TRBJ2-3,-,TGCGCCAGCAGCTTCCAGGGGGATCGCACAGATACGCAGTATTTT,CASSFQGDRTDTQYF
TRBV7-2,TRBD2,TRBJ2-2,-,TGTGCCAGCAGCTTAGGGGGCGGGGGGCTGGCCGGGGAGCTGTTTTTT,CASSLGGGGLAGELFF
TRBV2,-,TRBJ1-2,many,TGTGCCAGCAGTGAAAGGACAGCTAACTATGGCTACACCTTC,CASSERTANYGYTF
TRBV18,TRBD1,TRBJ2-5,many,TGTGCCAGCTCACCGGCCGGACAGGAAGAGACCCAGTACTTC,CASSPAGQEETQYF
TRBV5-1,-,TRBJ2-5,few,TGCGCCAGCAGCTTGGGGTCACATCGAGAGACCCAGTACTTC,CASSLGSHRETQYF
TRBV7-6,-,TRBJ2-5,few,TGTGCCAGCAGCTCCCTCTACGGCCAAGAGACCCAGTACTTC,CASSSLYGQETQYF
TRBV10-3,-,TRBJ2-3,few,TGTGCCATCAGTGATCGAAATCAGGGAACAGATACGCAGTATTTT,CAISDRNQGTDTQYF
TRBV7-8,-,TRBJ2-3,few,TGTGCCAGCAGCTCGCGGGACTCCCGGACGCAGTATTTT,CASSSRDSRTQYF
TRBV5-1,TRBD1,TRBJ2-7,-,TGCGCCAGCAGCTTGGCAGGGGGCGGGAACGAGCAGTACTTC,CASSLAGGGNEQYF